This T cell receptor (beta chain) was sequenced for a study of cytomegalovirus exposure and HLA in healthy donors (dated by TCRdb to about 2017). Context from the whole study: In an earlier analysis of several hundred of the donors, under 300 Gb of sequence data and about 110 million unique TCR beta sequences from 150 million to 200 million T cells were reported. The genetic ancestry cluster associated with self-reported Caucasian donors included 80% to 90% of the roughly 360 genotyped donors. The study combined high-throughput TCR immunosequencing, statistical association of individual TCRs with disease status, and machine learning to predict cytomegalovirus infection status. Donor age, sex, ethnicity and CMV serostatus were compiled together with the repertoire data. In the later analysis, no new phenotypic data were used to find candidate immune exposures; instead, reliance was placed on TCR beta sequences and their occurrence across donors. HLA typing included class I and class II loci at four-digit resolution. The aim of the study was to test whether cataloging public T cell receptors could identify signatures of past pathogen exposure. The study used immunosequencing to profile the T cell repertoires of some 600 subjects and linked those repertoires to cytomegalovirus serostatus. All discovery cohort repertoires had been generated using a single sequencing platform. Because of strong linkage in the cohort, a handful of DR-DQ haplotypes were treated as single units for association and clustering. A later genetic analysis used genome-wide SNP genotypes for about 65% of the roughly 670 donors, treating that subset as a discovery cohort. A later analysis re-examined previously published TCR beta repertoires from around 670 donors and added high-resolution HLA genotyping to investigate patterns of TCR occurrence. The number of donors typed differed by locus, with about 629-630 for A, B, C, DRB1 and DQB1, around 560 for DQA1, nearly 610 for DPA1, and around 450 for DPB1. An early release that covered more than 550 HLA-typed donors contained around 330 gigabases of sequencing data and tens of millions of unique TCR sequences. A separate validation cohort of over a hundred different subjects was used in addition to the roughly 700-subject first cohort. On average, 235,054 unique TCR beta nucleotide sequences were sequenced per donor among roughly 430 genotyped donors of the cohort, with 15% to 20% of those sequences being non-productive. To decide whether each TCR beta V gene segment behaved as functional or pseudogenic, an earlier analysis of some 600 of the donors relied on high-throughput TCR beta sequencing.

In total, roughly 670 healthy bone marrow donors made up the cohort. At the time of sampling, every cohort member was nominally healthy, though immune exposures that went unrecorded were likely present. The donor was CMV seropositive and belonged to the group of around 300 seropositive cohort members. Every donor gave a peripheral blood sample, and the peripheral blood mononuclear cells from that sample were used for TCR beta sequencing. Genomic DNA was extracted from the blood cell samples with the Qiagen DNeasy Blood Extraction Kit. The method was the immunoSEQ multiplex PCR assay. For the multiplex PCR, a mixture combining 60 forward primers for TCR Vbeta segments and 13 reverse primers for TCR Jbeta segments was used. Amplification of the CDR3 region of rearranged TCR beta genes was performed with a multiplex PCR assay on genomic DNA. Amplified TCR beta libraries were sequenced as 87-base-pair reads on the Illumina HiSeq System. In the source study's methods: A later analysis counted about 80 million unique TCR beta chains across the 650 to 700 repertoires, and approximately 11 million of these chains were shared by at least two donors. Raw reads were error-corrected and collapsed into unique sequences by a nearest-neighbor algorithm in which closely related sequences were merged to remove PCR and sequencing errors. V, D and J gene segments were assigned by aligning CDR3 sequences to IMGT reference sequences. For a sequence to be retained, a match of at least six nucleotides to both a V gene segment and a J gene segment was required. Rearrangements were classified as productive when the CDR3 lacked stop codons and remained in frame with V and J, and all other rearrangements were classified as non-productive. Following IMGT convention, CDR3 was defined as the stretch from the second conserved V-encoded cysteine up to the conserved J-encoded phenylalanine. In an earlier analysis of around 540 of the donors, sequences lacking an unambiguous match to a single V gene segment were excluded. In an earlier analysis of a few hundred of the donors, a V segment was called functional when productive rearrangements were above 56.7%, and segregating when the standard deviation between donors exceeded 5%. A statistical classification framework was built to diagnose cytomegalovirus status from the catalog of TCR beta chain sequences. In a later analysis, V and J genes were assigned by comparing TCR nucleotide sequences against IMGT/GENE-DB human TR gene sequences. A later analysis assigned CDR3 sequences and most-parsimonious VDJ recombination scenarios with the TCRdist pipeline. In a later analysis, every TCR beta chain was defined by the combination of its CDR3 amino acid sequence and its V-gene family, and reads without a unique V-gene family were dropped. In a later analysis, some 600 highly shared, low-generation-probability nucleotide sequences were removed to address suspected cross-contamination and a sequencing artifact. For each public chain, a later analysis derived a clonal expansion index from normalized ranks of inferred template counts within each repertoire. Generation probabilities in a later analysis came from a VDJ recombination model fitted to out-of-frame rearrangements, and those results were checked against IGoR. In a later analysis, hypergeometric tests were used to score TCR-TCR, TCR-HLA and TCR-CMV co-occurrence, with a repertoire-size bias correction applied to TCR pairs. In a later analysis, false discovery rates were estimated by permuting HLA or CMV assignments 20 times. In a later analysis, co-occurring TCRs were grouped using DBSCAN, and TCRdist sequence similarity was added for clustering within HLA-allele-positive subsets. Repertoires with fewer than 30,000 or more than 120,000 public chains were left out of co-occurrence clustering, as were about 5 repertoires with anomalous nucleotide sharing. This immuneACCESS table, as held by TCRdb, lists in-frame sequences with V and J called but not all clones. Of the missing ones, under half trace to an unresolved V gene in checked studies; the others have no known cause. Clone size and V and J calls were adopted from that table, with D and trimming inferred from the DNA. The sample table records about 130,000 clones; approximately 80% of these occur just once. About 3% of the sample is held by the ten biggest clonotypes.

CDR1 and CDR2, per the germline V gene, are SNHLY and FYNNEI. The CDR3, cysteine through phenylalanine, is 11 amino acids long. Of the read, only the CDR3 DNA is kept; its 33 bases are in frame from base 1. Here V drops 6 bases and J drops 10 bases, and the junction holds 2 bases not matched to any gene. About this clone: Its antigen is unknown. No clone much larger than this one lies a single base away; base qualities are absent.

Paper-wide results and their limitations: Immune exposure information for the cohort was limited to CMV serostatus. In a later analysis, more than 15,000 TCR beta sequences were associated with specific HLA alleles at a false discovery rate of 0.05. Most TCR sequences were observed very rarely across donors, whereas some public TCRs were present in many individuals. In a later analysis, TCR association rates were found to vary across HLA loci, with the most associated TCRs seen for DRB1 alleles and the fewest for HLA-C alleles. Because HLA typing was unavailable for some donors at each locus, only the typed subset was used in association tests. Because the 87-base-pair reads could not distinguish some IMGT-functional V segments, including TRBV6-2 and TRBV6-3, those segments were excluded. According to a later analysis, parvovirus B19, influenza, CMV and Epstein-Barr virus appeared linked to several top co-occurrence clusters. Presence/absence analyses assumed roughly uniform sequencing depth across donors, an assumption that may not hold. In a later genetic analysis, fewer N-insertions in productive TCRs were reported among donors in an Asian-associated ancestry cluster than the roughly 640-donor mean. In a later analysis, most CMV-associated TCR beta chains were found to appear HLA-restricted, with HLA associations seemingly driven largely by CMV exposure. A group of highly shared sequence variants was considered likely to be a technical artifact of the sequencing pipeline. When HLA alleles, especially DR and DQ, strongly co-occurred, TCR associations were difficult to assign to individual alleles. According to the authors, the approach could potentially be generalized to other disease states and immunological phenotypes. V-gene and J-gene trimming of TCR beta chains was associated with a missense DCLRE1C variant in a later genetic analysis, and the association was replicated in an independent cohort. A few of the identified cytomegalovirus-associated TCR beta chains were confirmed in vitro to be specific for cytomegalovirus antigens. Cytomegalovirus status was reported to be diagnosed by the classifier with high specificity and sensitivity in both the original and validation cohorts. In an earlier analysis of under 600 of the donors, most TCR beta V segments were observed in productive rearrangements about 90% or about 30% of the time, broadly matching IMGT annotations. A further reported finding was that TCR beta sequences accurately predicted the HLA-A and HLA-B alleles for most subjects in the first cohort. Compared with equally common non-associated chains, HLA-associated TCR beta chains in a later analysis were more clonally expanded and had lower generation probabilities. Correlated functional status among segregating V segments might be attributable to linkage disequilibrium, but an unknown experimental factor could not be ruled out. The cohort was sequenced for TCR beta chains only, and without alpha or paired-chain data the features that could be detected were limited. The earlier analysis of some 540 of the donors excluded about 16 rarely observed V segments, including chromosome 9 orphons, because counts were too low. The study gave a list of about 170 TCR beta chains associated with cytomegalovirus.

The chain was built from TRBV2 and TRBJ2-1; TRBD1 agrees with 8 junctional bases. The sample comprised PBMCs. The clonotype was recovered from a woman aged 18-29 years in good health and CMV-seropositive. The nucleotides are TGTGCCAGCAGAGGGACAGGAGAGCAGTTCTTC. Its protein reads: CASRGTGEQFF. Reference TRBV2 and TRBJ2-1 genes cover what lies past the CDR3, so the full variable domain is EPEVTQTPSHQVTQMGQEVILRCVPISNHLYFYWYRQILGQKVEFLVSFYNNEISEKSEIFDDQFSVERPDGSNFTLKIRSTKLEDSAMYFCASRGTGEQFFGPGTRLTVL.